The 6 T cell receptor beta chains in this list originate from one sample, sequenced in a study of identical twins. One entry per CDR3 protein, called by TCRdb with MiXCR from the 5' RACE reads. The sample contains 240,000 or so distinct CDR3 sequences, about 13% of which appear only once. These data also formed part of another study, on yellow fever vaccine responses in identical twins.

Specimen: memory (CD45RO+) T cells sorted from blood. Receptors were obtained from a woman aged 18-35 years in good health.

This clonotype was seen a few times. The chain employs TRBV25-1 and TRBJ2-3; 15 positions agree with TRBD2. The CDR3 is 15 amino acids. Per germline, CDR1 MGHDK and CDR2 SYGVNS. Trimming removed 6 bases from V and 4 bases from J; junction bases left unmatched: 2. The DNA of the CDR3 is TGTGCCAGCAGCGGGACTAGCGGGGGGTCAGATACGCAGTATTTT. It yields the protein CASSGTSGGSDTQYF.

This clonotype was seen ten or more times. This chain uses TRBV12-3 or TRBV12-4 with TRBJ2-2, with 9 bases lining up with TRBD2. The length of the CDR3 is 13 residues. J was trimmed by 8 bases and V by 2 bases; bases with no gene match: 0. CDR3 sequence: CASSLLAGGELFF. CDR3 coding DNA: TGTGCCAGCAGTTTACTAGCGGGGGGGGAGCTGTTTTTT.

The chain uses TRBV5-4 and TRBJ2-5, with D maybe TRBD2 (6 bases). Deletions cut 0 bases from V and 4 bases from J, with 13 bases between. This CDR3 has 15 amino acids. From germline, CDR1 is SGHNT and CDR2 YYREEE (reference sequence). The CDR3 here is CASSLGSGEAETQYF. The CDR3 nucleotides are TGTGCCAGCAGCTTGGGTAGCGGCGAAGCAGAGACCCAGTACTTC.

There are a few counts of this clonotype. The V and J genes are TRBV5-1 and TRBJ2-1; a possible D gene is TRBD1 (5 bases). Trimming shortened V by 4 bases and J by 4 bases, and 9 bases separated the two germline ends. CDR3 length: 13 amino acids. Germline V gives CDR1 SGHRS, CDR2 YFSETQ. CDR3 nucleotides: TGCGCCAGCAGCGTCGACAGATACAATGAGCAGTTCTTC. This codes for CASSVDRYNEQFF.

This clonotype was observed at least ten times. The DNA of the CDR3 is TGTGCCAGCAGTTTCTACCACCGGGGGGGCCAAGATACGCAGTATTTT. Translating gives CASSFYHRGGQDTQYF. The chain combines TRBV12-3 or TRBV12-4 with TRBJ2-3; TRBD2 matches at 8 bases. The CDR3 consists of 16 residues. V shed 3 bases, J shed 5 bases, and the junction held 10 bases outside the gene matches.

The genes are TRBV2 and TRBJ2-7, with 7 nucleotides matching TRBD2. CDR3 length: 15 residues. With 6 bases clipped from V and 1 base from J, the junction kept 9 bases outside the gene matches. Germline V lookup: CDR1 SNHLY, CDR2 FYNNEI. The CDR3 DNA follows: TGTGCCAGCAGACTCCAGCGGGATCGGTCCTACGAGCAGTACTTC. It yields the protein CASRLQRDRSYEQYF. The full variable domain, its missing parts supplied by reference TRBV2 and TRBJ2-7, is EPEVTQTPSHQVTQMGQEVILRCVPISNHLYFYWYRQILGQKVEFLVSFYNNEISEKSEIFDDQFSVERPDGSNFTLKIRSTKLEDSAMYFCASRLQRDRSYEQYFGPGTRLTVT.